This TCR beta chain was sequenced during a study of identical twins. Germline CDR1 SEHNR, CDR2 FQNEAQ (reference sequence). The CDR3 extends over 17 amino acids. J was trimmed by 3 bases and V by 5 bases; bases with no gene match: 12. MiXCR was run by TCRdb on the 5' RACE reads, yielding one entry per CDR3 protein. The table has 690,000 or so distinct CDR3 sequences, roughly 8% seen once. The sample holds a few counts of this clonotype. All of the donors were Caucasians in good health. This sample also appeared in a second study, on yellow fever vaccine responses in identical twins.

The chain combines TRBV7-9 with TRBJ2-7; 11 nucleotides align to TRBD2. Sequenced material: PBMCs. This sequence was found in a woman aged 18-30 years in good health. The CDR3 loop reads CASSHWETSGGIYEQYF. DNA for the CDR3: TGTGCCAGCAGCCATTGGGAAACTAGCGGGGGAATCTACGAGCAGTACTTC.